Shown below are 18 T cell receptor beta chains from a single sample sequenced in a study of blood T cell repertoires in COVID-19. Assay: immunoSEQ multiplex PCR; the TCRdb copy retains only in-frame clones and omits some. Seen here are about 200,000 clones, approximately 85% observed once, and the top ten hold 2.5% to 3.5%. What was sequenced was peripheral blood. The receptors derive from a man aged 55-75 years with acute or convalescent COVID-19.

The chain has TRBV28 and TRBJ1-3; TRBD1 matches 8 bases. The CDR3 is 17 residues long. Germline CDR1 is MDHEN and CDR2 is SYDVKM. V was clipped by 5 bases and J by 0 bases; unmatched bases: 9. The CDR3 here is CASSPGTGVSSGNTIYF. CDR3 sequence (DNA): TGTGCCAGCAGTCCCGGGACAGGCGTCAGCTCTGGAAACACCATATATTTT.

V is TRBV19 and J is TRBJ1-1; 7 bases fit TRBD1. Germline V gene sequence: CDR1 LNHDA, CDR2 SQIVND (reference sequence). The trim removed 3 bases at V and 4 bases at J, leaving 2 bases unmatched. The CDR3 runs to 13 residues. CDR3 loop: CASSINRGTEAFF. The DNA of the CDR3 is TGTGCCAGTAGTATCAACAGGGGCACTGAAGCTTTCTTT.

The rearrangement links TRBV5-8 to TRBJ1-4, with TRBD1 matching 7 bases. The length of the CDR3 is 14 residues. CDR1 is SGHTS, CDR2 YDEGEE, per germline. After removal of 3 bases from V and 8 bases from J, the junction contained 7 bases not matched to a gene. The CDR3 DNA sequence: TGTGCCAGCAGCTCGGGACAGCCCGGGGAAAAACTGTTTTTT. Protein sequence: CASSSGQPGEKLFF. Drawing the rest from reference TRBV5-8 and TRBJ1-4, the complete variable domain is EAGVTQSPTHLIKTRGQQATLRCSPISGHTSVYWYQQALGLGLQFLLWYDEGEERNRGNFPPRFSGRQFPNYSSELNVNALELEDSALYLCASSSGQPGEKLFFGSGTQLSVL.

The CDR3: CASSYRTGLREQFF. Written as DNA, the CDR3 is TGTGCCAGCAGCTACCGGACAGGGTTGCGTGAGCAGTTCTTC. V is TRBV5-6 and J is TRBJ2-1, with 8 bases identical to TRBD1. The germline gives CDR1 SGHDT, CDR2 YYEEEE. This CDR3 has 14 residues. V trimming: 3 bases; J trimming: 9 bases; junction bases outside the gene matches: 8.

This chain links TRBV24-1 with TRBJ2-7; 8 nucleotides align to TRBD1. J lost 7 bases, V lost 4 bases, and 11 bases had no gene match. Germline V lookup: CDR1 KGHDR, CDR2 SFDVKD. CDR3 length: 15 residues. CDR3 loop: CATSDPNGQGGEQYF. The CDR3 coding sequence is TGTGCCACCAGTGACCCTAACGGACAGGGTGGAGAGCAGTACTTC.

This chain's CDR3 is CASKPLATSTDTQYF. As DNA, the CDR3 is TGTGCCAGCAAACCACTAGCGACTAGCACAGATACGCAGTATTTT. The chain couples TRBV11-2 to TRBJ2-3; 7 bases map to TRBD2. CDR3 size: 15 residues. V shed 7 bases and J 0 bases; nucleotides not matched to a gene: 7. Germline values: CDR1 SGHAT, CDR2 FQNNGV.

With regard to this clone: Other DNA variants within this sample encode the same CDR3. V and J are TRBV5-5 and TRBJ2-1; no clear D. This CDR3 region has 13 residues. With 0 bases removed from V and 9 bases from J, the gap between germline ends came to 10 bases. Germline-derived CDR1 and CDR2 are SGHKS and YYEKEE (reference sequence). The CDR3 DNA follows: TGTGCCAGCAGCTTGGGATTGGTCGGTGAGCAGTTCTTC. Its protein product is CASSLGLVGEQFF.

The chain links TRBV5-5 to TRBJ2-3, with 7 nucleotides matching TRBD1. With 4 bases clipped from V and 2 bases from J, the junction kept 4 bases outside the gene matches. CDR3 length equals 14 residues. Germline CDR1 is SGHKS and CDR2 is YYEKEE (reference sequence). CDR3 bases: TGTGCCAGCAGCCTGGGACAGCTCACAGATACGCAGTATTTT. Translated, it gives CASSLGQLTDTQYF.

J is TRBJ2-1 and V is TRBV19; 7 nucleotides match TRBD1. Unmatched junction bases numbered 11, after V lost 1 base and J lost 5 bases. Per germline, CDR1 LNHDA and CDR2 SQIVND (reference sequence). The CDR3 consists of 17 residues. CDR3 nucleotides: TGTGCCAGTAGTATAGTGATGAGGGCAGGGGGTGACAATGAGCAGTTCTTC. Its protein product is CASSIVMRAGGDNEQFF.

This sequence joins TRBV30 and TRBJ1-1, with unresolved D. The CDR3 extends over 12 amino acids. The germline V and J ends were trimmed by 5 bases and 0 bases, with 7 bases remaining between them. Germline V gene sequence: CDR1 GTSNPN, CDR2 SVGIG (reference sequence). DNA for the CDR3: TGTGCCTGGGAGAGGGTGAACACTGAAGCTTTCTTT. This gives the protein CAWERVNTEAFF. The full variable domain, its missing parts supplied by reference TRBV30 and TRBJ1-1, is SQTIHQWPATLVQPVGSPLSLECTVEGTSNPNLYWYRQAAGRGLQLLFYSVGIGQISSEVPQNLSASRPQDRQFILSSKKLLLSDSGFYLCAWERVNTEAFFGQGTRLTVV.

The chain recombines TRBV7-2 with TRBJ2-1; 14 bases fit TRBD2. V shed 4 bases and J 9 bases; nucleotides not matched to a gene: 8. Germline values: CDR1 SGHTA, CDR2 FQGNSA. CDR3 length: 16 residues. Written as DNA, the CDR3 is TGTGCCAGCAGCTCTTCCGGGACTAGCGGGAGTGGTGAGCAGTTCTTC. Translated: CASSSSGTSGSGEQFF.

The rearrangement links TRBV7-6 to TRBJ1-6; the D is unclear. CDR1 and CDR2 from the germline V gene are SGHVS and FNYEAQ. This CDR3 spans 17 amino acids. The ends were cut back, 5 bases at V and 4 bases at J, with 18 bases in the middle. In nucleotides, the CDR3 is TGTGCCAGCAGCACGTCCGCCCGCGGGATATATAATTCACCCCTCCACTTT. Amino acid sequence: CASSTSARGIYNSPLHF. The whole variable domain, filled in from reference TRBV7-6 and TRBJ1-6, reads GAGVSQSPRYKVTKRGQDVALRCDPISGHVSLYWYRQALGQGPEFLTYFNYEAQQDKSGLPNDRFSAERPEGSISTLTIQRTEQRDSAMYRCASSTSARGIYNSPLHFGNGTRLTVT.

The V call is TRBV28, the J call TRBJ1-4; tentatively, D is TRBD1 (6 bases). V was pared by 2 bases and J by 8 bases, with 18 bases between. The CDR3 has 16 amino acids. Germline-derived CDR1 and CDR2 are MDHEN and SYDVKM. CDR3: CASSLGGAGVREKLFF. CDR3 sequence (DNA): TGTGCCAGCAGTTTAGGGGGGGCCGGGGTACGCGAAAAACTGTTTTTT.

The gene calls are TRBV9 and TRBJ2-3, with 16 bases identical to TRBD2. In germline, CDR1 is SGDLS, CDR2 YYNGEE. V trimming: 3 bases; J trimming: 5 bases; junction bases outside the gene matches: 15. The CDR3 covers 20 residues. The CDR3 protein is CASSATGLAGGPQGGDTQYF. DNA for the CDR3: TGTGCCAGCAGCGCAACGGGACTAGCGGGAGGGCCACAAGGGGGAGATACGCAGTATTTT.

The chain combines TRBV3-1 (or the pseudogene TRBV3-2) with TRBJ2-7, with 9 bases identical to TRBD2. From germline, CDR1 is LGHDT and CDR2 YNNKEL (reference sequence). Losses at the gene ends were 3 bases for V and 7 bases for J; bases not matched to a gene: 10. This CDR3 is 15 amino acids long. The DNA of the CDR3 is TGTGCCAGCAGCCAGGGACTCCCGGGACTAGCAGAGCAGTACTTC. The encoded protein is CASSQGLPGLAEQYF.

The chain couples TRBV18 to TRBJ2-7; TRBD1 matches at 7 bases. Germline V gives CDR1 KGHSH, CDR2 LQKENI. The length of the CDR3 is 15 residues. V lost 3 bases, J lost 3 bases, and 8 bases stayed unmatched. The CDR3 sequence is CASSPGTAVYYEQYF. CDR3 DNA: TGTGCCAGCTCACCCGGGACAGCCGTTTACTACGAGCAGTACTTC.

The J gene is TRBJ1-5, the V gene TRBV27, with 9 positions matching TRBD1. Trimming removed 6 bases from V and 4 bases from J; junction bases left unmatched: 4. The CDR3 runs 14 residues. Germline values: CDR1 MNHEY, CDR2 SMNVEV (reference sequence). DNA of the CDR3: TGTGCCAGCAGGACAGGGGGGGGAAATCAGCCCCAGCATTTT. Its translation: CASRTGGGNQPQHF.

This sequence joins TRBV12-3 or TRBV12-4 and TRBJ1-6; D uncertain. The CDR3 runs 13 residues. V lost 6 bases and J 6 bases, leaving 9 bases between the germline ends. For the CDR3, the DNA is TGTGCCAGCAGCCCTCTGAGTAATTCACCCCTCCACTTT. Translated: CASSPLSNSPLHF.